This entry is about one T cell receptor beta chain. What it binds is not known. These data originate in a study of cytomegalovirus exposure and HLA in healthy donors. Overall study: An analysis done earlier identified 95 million to 140 million unique TCR beta sequences from 190 million or so T cells.

Germline V CDR1 and CDR2: SNHLY, FYNNEI. The CDR3 loop spans 15 amino acids. V lost 8 bases to trimming and J lost 7 bases; unmatched junction nucleotides: 8. General observations from the study: The study listed approximately 160 cytomegalovirus-associated TCR beta chains.

Vbeta (60) and Jbeta (13) primers were used in the PCR. The repertoire was sequenced with immunoSEQ multiplex PCR; TCRdb's copy has only in-frame clones and lacks some. The repertoire holds tens of thousands of clones, with 60% to 80% as singletons. The source material was PBMCs. This clonotype was sampled from a female donor in good health and CMV-seronegative. The chain carries TRBV2 and TRBJ1-6, with TRBD1 matching over 10 bases. CDR3 bases: TGTGCCAGCGCCAGGGACAGGGGATCGAATTCACCCCTCCACTTT. This gives the protein CASARDRGSNSPLHF.